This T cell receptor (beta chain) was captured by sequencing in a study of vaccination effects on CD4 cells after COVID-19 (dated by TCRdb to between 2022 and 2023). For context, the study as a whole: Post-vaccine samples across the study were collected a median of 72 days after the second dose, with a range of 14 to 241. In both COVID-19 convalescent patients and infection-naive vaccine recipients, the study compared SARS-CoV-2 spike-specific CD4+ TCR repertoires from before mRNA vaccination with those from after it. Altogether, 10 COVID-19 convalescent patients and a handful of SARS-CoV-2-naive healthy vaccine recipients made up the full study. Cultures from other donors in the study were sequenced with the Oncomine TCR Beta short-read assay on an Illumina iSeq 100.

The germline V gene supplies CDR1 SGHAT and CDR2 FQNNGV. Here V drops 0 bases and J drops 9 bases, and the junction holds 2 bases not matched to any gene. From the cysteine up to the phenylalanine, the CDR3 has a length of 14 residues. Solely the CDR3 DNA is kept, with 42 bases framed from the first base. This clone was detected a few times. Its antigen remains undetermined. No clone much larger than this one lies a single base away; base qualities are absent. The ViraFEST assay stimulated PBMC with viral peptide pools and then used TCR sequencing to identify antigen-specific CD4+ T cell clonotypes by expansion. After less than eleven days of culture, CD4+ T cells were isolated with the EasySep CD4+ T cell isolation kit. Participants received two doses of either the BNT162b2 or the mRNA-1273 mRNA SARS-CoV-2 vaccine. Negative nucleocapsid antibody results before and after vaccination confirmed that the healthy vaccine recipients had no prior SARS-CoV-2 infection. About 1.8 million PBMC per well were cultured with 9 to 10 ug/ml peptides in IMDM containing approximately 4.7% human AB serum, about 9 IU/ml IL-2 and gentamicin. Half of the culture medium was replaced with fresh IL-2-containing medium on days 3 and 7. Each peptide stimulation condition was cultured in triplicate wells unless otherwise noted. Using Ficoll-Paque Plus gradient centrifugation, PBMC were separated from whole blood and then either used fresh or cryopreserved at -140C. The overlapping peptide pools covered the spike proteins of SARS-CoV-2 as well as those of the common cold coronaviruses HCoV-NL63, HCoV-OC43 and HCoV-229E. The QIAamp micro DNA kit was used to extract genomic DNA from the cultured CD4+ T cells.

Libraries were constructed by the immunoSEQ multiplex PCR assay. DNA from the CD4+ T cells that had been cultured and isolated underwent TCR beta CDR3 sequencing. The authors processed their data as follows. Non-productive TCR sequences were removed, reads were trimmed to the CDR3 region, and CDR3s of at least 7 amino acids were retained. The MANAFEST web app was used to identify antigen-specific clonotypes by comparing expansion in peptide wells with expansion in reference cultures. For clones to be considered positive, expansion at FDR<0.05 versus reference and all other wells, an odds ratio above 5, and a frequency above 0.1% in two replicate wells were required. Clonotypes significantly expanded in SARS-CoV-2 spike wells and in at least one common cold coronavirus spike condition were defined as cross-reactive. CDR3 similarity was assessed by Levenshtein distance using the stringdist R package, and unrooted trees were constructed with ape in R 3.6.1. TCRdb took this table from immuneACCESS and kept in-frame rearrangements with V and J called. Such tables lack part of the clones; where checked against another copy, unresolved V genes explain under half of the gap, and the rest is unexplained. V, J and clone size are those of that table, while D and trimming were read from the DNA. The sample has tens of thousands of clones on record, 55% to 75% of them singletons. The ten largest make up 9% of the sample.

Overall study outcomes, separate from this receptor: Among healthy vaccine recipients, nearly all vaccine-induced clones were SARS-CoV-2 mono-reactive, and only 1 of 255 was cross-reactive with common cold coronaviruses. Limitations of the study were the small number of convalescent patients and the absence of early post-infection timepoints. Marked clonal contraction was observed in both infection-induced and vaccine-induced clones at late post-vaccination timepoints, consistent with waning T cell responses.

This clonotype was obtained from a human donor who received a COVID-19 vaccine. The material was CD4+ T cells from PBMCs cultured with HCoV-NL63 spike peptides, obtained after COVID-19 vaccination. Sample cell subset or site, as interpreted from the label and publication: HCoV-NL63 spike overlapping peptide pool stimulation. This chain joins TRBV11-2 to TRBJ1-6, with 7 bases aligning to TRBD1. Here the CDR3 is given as CASSLETGLSPLHF. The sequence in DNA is TGTGCCAGCAGCTTAGAGACAGGGCTTTCACCCCTCCACTTT. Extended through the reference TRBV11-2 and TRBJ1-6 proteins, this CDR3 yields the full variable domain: EAGVAQSPRYKIIEKRQSVAFWCNPISGHATLYWYQQILGQGPKLLIQFQNNGVVDDSQLPKDRFSAERLKGVDSTLKIQPAKLEDSAVYLCASSLETGLSPLHFGNGTRLTVT.